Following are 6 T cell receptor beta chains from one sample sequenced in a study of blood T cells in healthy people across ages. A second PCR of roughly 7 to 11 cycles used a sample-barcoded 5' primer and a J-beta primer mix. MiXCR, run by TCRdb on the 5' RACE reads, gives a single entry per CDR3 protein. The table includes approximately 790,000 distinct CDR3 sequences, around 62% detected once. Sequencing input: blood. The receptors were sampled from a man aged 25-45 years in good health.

CDR3: CATSRGPGGYNEQFF. The CDR3 DNA follows: TGTGCCACCAGCAGGGGGCCGGGGGGCTACAATGAGCAGTTCTTC. The chain uses TRBV15 and TRBJ2-1; 7 bases agree with TRBD2. The CDR3 length is 15 residues. The germline CDR1 and CDR2 sequences are LNHNV and YYDKDF (reference sequence). The junction had 5 bases not matched to a gene; V was cut back by 3 bases and J by 3 bases. The entire variable domain, with the rest obtained from reference TRBV15 and TRBJ2-1, is as follows: DAMVIQNPRYQVTQFGKPVTLSCSQTLNHNVMYWYQQKSSQAPKLLFHYYDKDFNNEADTPDNFQSRRPNTSFCFLDIRSPGLGDTAMYLCATSRGPGGYNEQFFGPGTRLTVL.

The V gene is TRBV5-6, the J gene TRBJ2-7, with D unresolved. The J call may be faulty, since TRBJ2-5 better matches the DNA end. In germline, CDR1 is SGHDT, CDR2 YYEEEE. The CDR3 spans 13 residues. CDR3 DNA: TGTGCCAGCAGCCCCCGCTCTCCCAGGACCCAGTACTTC. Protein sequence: CASSPRSPRTQYF.

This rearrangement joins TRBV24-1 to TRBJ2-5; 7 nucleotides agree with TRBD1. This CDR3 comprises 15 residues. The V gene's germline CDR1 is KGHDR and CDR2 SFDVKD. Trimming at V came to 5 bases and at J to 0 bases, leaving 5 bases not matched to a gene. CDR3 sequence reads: CATSVQGQYQETQYF. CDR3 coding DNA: TGTGCCACCAGTGTCCAGGGACAGTACCAAGAGACCCAGTACTTC.

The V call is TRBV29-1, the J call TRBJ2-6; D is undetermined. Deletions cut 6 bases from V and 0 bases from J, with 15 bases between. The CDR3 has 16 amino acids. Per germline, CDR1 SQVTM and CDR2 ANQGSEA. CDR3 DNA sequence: TGCAGCGTCGCCGCGGTGGAAAGCTCTGGGGCCAACGTCCTGACTTTC. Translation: CSVAAVESSGANVLTF.

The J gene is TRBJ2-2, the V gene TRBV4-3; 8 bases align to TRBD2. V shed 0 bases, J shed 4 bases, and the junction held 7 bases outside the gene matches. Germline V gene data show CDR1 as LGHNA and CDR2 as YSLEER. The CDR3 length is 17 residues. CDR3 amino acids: CASSQDPPGGGTGELFF. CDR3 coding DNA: TGCGCCAGCAGCCAAGATCCTCCGGGAGGGGGCACCGGGGAGCTGTTTTTT.

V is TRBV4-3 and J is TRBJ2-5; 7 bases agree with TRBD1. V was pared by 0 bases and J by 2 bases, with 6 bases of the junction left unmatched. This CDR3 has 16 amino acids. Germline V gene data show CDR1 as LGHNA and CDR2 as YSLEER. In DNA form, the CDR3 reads TGCGCCAGCAGCCAAGATCCCGGGACAGCACAAGAGACCCAGTACTTC. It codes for CASSQDPGTAQETQYF.